The 5 T cell receptor beta chains below were found in one sample sequenced in a study of tissue T cells after allogeneic stem cell transplantation. The table came from immunoSEQ multiplex PCR; TCRdb's copy has only in-frame clones and leaves some out. The sample lists 25,000 to 35,000 clones, roughly 87% seen once, with under 4.5% in the top ten. The specimen was blood, collected before transplantation. The receptors originated from a woman aged 18 to 55 who later had graft-versus-host disease after an allogeneic stem cell transplant.

The genes are TRBV30 and TRBJ1-4, with D perhaps TRBD1 (5 bases). Germline V gives CDR1 GTSNPN, CDR2 SVGIG (reference sequence). The CDR3 sequence is 13 residues long. Trimming left V 0 bases short and J 7 bases short, with 9 bases between. In DNA, the CDR3 is TGTGCCTGGAGTGTTCGGGACCTTGAAAAACTGTTTTTT. Its translation: CAWSVRDLEKLFF.

This clone was detected only once. V is TRBV6-2 or TRBV6-3 and J is TRBJ2-7; D is unclear. Germline values: CDR1 MNHEY, CDR2 SVGEGT. V lost 5 bases, J lost 3 bases, and 11 bases lay in between. The CDR3 contains 13 residues. The CDR3 here is CASSDHIIYEQYF. The DNA for the CDR3 is TGTGCCAGCAGTGATCACATTATCTACGAGCAGTACTTC.

The chain combines TRBV6-1 with TRBJ2-7; 7 positions match TRBD2. The CDR3 length is 15 residues. Per germline, CDR1 MNHNS and CDR2 SASEGT. The V gene end was trimmed by 2 bases and the J gene end by 3 bases; junction bases not matched to a gene: 7. CDR3 residues: CASSEYSSGSYEQYF. Here the CDR3 DNA reads TGTGCCAGCAGTGAATATTCTAGCGGAAGCTACGAGCAGTACTTC.

This chain uses TRBV12-5 with TRBJ1-3; a possible D gene is TRBD1 (5 bases). Per the germline V gene, CDR1 is LGHNT and CDR2 is FRNRAP. The CDR3 extends over 14 amino acids. V lost 4 bases and J lost 1, with 8 bases in between. The CDR3 nucleotides read TGTGCTAGTGGTTGGGGGGGTTCTGGAAACACCATATATTTT. Its protein is CASGWGGSGNTIYF.

This chain connects TRBV10-3 to TRBJ2-1; TRBD1 is a possible D gene (6 bases). The CDR3 consists of 14 residues. CDR1 and CDR2 from the germline V gene are ENHRY and SYGVKD. V dropped 4 bases and J dropped 3 bases, with 10 bases sitting between them. Written as DNA, the CDR3 is TGTGCCATCAGTGGGCAGGGGATCTACAATGAGCAGTTCTTC. It translates to CAISGQGIYNEQFF.